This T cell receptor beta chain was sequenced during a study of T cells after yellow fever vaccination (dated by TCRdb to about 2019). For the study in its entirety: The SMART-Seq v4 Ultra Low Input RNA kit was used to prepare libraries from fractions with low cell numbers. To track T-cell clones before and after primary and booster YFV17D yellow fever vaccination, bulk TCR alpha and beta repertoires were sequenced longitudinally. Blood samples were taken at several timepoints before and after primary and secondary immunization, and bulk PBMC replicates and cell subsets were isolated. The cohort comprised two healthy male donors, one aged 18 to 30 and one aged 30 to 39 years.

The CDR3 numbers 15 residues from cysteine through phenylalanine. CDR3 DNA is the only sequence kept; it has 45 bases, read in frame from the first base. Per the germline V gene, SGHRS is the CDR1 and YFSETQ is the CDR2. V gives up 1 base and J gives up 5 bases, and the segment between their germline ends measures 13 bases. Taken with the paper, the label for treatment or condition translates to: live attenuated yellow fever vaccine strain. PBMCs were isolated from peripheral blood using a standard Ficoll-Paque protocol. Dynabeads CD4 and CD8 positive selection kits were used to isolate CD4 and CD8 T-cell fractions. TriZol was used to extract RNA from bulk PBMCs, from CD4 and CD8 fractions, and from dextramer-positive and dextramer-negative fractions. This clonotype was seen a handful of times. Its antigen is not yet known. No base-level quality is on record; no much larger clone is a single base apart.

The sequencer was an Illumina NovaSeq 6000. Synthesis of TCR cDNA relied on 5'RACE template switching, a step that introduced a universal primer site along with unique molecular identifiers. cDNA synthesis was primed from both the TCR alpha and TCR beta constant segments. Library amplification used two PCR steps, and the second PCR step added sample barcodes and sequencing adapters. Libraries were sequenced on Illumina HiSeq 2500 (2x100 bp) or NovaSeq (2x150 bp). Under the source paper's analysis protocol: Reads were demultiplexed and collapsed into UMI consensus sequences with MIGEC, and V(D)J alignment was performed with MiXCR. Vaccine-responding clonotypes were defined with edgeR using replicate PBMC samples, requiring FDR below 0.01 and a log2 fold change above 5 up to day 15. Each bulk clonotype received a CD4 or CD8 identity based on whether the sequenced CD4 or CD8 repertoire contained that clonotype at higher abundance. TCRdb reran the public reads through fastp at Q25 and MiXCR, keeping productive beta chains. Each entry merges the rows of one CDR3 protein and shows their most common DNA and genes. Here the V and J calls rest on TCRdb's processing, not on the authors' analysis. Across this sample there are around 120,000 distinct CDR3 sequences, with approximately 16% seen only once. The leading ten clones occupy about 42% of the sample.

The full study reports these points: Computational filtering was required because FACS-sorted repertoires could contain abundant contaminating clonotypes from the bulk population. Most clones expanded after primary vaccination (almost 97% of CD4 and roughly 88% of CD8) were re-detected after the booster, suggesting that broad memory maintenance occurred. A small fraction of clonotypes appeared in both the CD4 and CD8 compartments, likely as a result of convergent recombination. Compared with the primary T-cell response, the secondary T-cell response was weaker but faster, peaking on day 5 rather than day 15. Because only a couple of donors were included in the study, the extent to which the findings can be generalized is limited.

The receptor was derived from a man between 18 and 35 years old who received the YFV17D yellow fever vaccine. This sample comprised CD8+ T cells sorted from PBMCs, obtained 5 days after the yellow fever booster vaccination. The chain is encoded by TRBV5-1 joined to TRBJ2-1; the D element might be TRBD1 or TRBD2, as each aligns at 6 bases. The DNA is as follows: TGCGCCAGCAGCTTGCTGGGGGGCTATAACAATGAGCAGTTCTTC. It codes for CASSLLGGYNNEQFF.